The 23 T cell receptor beta chains below were found in one sample sequenced in a study of cytomegalovirus exposure and HLA in healthy donors. A multiplex PCR was run with 60 Vbeta primers and 13 Jbeta primers. TCRdb keeps only in-frame clones here, not all; method: immunoSEQ multiplex PCR. The sample includes about 180,000 clones, 82% of them seen just once. The sequenced material came from PBMCs. All receptors come from a man aged 35 to 55 in good health and CMV-seronegative.

This clone was detected a few times. CDR3 DNA sequence: TGTGCCATCAGGGACAGGAATTCACCCCTCCACTTT. Protein product: CAIRDRNSPLHF. The rearrangement links TRBV10-3 to TRBJ1-6, with TRBD1 identical over 7 bases. The ends lost 6 bases at V and 7 bases at J; junction bases unmatched: 0. The CDR3 loop spans 12 amino acids. CDR1 ENHRY and CDR2 SYGVKD come from the germline V gene.

The chain combines TRBV28 with TRBJ1-5; 7 positions match TRBD1. CDR3 length equals 14 residues. Trimming removed 1 base from V and 6 bases from J; junction bases left unmatched: 3. Germline-derived CDR1 and CDR2 are MDHEN and SYDVKM. The CDR3 DNA sequence: TGTGCCAGCAGTTTATACAGGGGAAGTCAGCCCCAGCATTTT. It yields the protein CASSLYRGSQPQHF.

The V gene is TRBV11-2, the J gene TRBJ2-7; 7 bases are shared with TRBD2. The CDR3 contains 17 residues. The germline CDR1 and CDR2 sequences are SGHAT and FQNNGV. J was trimmed by 4 bases and V by 0 bases; bases with no gene match: 12. The CDR3, as DNA: TGTGCCAGCAGCTTAGATCGTTGGGGTCAGCGGGGATACGAGCAGTACTTC. Protein: CASSLDRWGQRGYEQYF.

This chain links TRBV5-1 with TRBJ2-3; D possibly corresponds to TRBD1 (5 bases). V shed 3 bases and J shed 3 bases, with 14 bases lying between them. The CDR3 runs 15 residues. Germline values: CDR1 SGHRS, CDR2 YFSETQ. The CDR3 sequence is CASSSEGVRTDTQYF. CDR3 bases: TGCGCCAGCAGCTCGGAAGGGGTCCGGACAGATACGCAGTATTTT.

This chain uses TRBV18 with TRBJ2-5, with D possibly being TRBD2 (5 bases). The CDR3 sequence is 14 residues long. Germline CDR1 KGHSH, CDR2 LQKENI. V lost 2 bases and J lost 5, with 12 bases in between. Here the CDR3 reads CASSPRQLGETQYF. CDR3 bases: TGTGCCAGCTCACCAAGACAACTAGGGGAGACCCAGTACTTC.

This clone was counted a few times. The V gene is TRBV11-3, the J gene TRBJ1-1; D remains unclear. Deletions cut 3 bases from V and 4 bases from J, with 9 bases between. Per germline, CDR1 SGHNT and CDR2 YENEEA. The CDR3 totals 13 residues. CDR3 nucleotides: TGTGCCAGCAGCTTCGGGGTGGGCACTGAAGCTTTCTTT. This translates into CASSFGVGTEAFF.

A note on this clone: Germline and junction disagree at one end, which may indicate a read error. The chain joins TRBV7-7 to TRBJ2-5, with D maybe TRBD2 (7 bases). The CDR3 loop spans 14 amino acids. Per germline, CDR1 SSHAT and CDR2 FNYEAQ (reference sequence). The DNA of the CDR3 is TGTGCTAGCAGCCTCCGAGGGGGGGCAGAGACCCAGTACTTC. It translates to CASSLRGGAETQYF.

V gene TRBV7-6 combines with J gene TRBJ2-2, with 8 bases that match TRBD2. The CDR3 consists of 17 residues. Trimming removed 5 bases from V and 1 base from J; junction bases left unmatched: 9. Germline loops: CDR1 SGHVS, CDR2 FNYEAQ. This CDR3 reads CASSPWSGGENTGELFF. For the CDR3, the DNA is TGTGCCAGCAGCCCATGGTCGGGGGGGGAGAACACCGGGGAGCTGTTTTTT.

V usage is TRBV27 and J usage is TRBJ1-4, with no clear D. CDR1 and CDR2 from the germline V gene are MNHEY and SMNVEV (reference sequence). Trimming cost V 6 bases and J 8 bases, with 16 bases left between them. CDR3 length: 14 amino acids. The CDR3, as DNA: TGTGCCAGCAGGGAGGCCGGGGTTGGGGAAAAACTGTTTTTT. Its protein is CASREAGVGEKLFF.

The chain uses TRBV7-2 and TRBJ1-2, with 10 bases fitting TRBD1. The CDR3 loop spans 15 amino acids. The V segment lost 5 bases and the J segment 8 bases; nucleotides outside the gene matches: 11. The germline V gene has CDR1 SGHTA and CDR2 FQGNSA. The CDR3 region is CASSPWTGGTWGYTF. In DNA form, the CDR3 reads TGTGCCAGCAGCCCCTGGACAGGGGGGACCTGGGGCTACACCTTC. The full variable domain, with the rest looked up from reference TRBV7-2 and TRBJ1-2, is GAGVSQSPSNKVTEKGKDVELRCDPISGHTALYWYRQSLGQGLEFLIYFQGNSAPDKSGLPSDRFSAERTGGSVSTLTIQRTQQEDSAVYLCASSPWTGGTWGYTFGSGTRLTVV.

The rearrangement links TRBV7-8 to TRBJ2-7, with a possible D match to TRBD2 (6 bases). V dropped 5 bases and J dropped 2 bases, with 10 bases sitting between them. This CDR3 spans 13 amino acids. Germline CDR1 SGHVS, CDR2 FQNEAQ. CDR3 bases: TGTGCCAGCAGCCCTGCGGGGACCTACGAGCAGTACTTC. Protein product: CASSPAGTYEQYF. The full variable domain, with the rest looked up from reference TRBV7-8 and TRBJ2-7, is GAGVSQSPRYKVAKRGQDVALRCDPISGHVSLFWYQQALGQGPEFLTYFQNEAQLDKSGLPSDRFFAERPEGSVSTLKIQRTQQEDSAVYLCASSPAGTYEQYFGPGTRLTVT.

This chain connects TRBV30 to TRBJ1-5, with D maybe TRBD1 (6 bases). V was clipped by 2 bases and J by 4 bases, with 6 bases between them. The CDR3 is 12 amino acids. Germline V gives CDR1 GTSNPN, CDR2 SVGIG (reference sequence). The CDR3, as DNA: TGTGCCTGGAGTCAGGGGAATCAGCCCCAGCATTTT. The encoded protein is CAWSQGNQPQHF.

The chain joins TRBV7-9 to TRBJ1-1, with 9 nucleotides matching TRBD1. The CDR3 is 16 residues long. V was clipped by 3 bases and J by 1 base; unmatched bases: 6. The germline V gene has CDR1 SEHNR and CDR2 FQNEAQ (reference sequence). The CDR3 here is CASSFPGTGPNTEAFF. CDR3 bases: TGTGCCAGCAGCTTTCCCGGGACAGGGCCGAACACTGAAGCTTTCTTT.

The chain uses TRBV9 and TRBJ2-7; no firm D call. This CDR3 region has 14 residues. V was pared by 0 bases and J by 2 bases, with 9 bases between. CDR1 and CDR2 from the germline V gene are SGDLS and YYNGEE. The CDR3 sequence is CASSVDLGPYEQYF. The CDR3 nucleotides read TGTGCCAGCAGCGTAGATTTGGGCCCCTACGAGCAGTACTTC. Looking up the rest from reference TRBV9 and TRBJ2-7 gives the full variable domain: DSGVTQTPKHLITATGQRVTLRCSPRSGDLSVYWYQQSLDQGLQFLIQYYNGEERAKGNILERFSAQQFPDLHSELNLSSLELGDSALYFCASSVDLGPYEQYFGPGTRLTVT.

This clone is a singleton in its sample. The chain combines TRBV18 with TRBJ1-1; tentative D call: TRBD1 (5 bases). Germline V gene lookup returns CDR1 KGHSH and CDR2 LQKENI. V was shortened by 6 bases and J by 0 bases, with 20 bases between the two germline ends. The CDR3 consists of 17 residues. CDR3 loop: CASSPDSHHRLNTEAFF. The CDR3 nucleotides read TGTGCCAGCTCGCCTGACAGCCATCATCGTTTGAACACTGAAGCTTTCTTT.

V and J are TRBV5-5 and TRBJ2-7, with TRBD1 as a possible D gene (6 bases). CDR3 length: 14 amino acids. With 5 bases removed from V and 0 bases from J, the gap between germline ends came to 12 bases. Per germline, CDR1 SGHKS and CDR2 YYEKEE (reference sequence). CDR3 sequence: CASRLGQYSYEQYF. As DNA, the CDR3 is TGTGCCAGCAGGCTAGGACAGTACTCCTACGAGCAGTACTTC.

The chain joins TRBV29-1 to TRBJ2-5; tentatively, D is TRBD1 (5 bases). Trimming pared 0 bases from V and 5 bases from J, leaving 19 bases between. This CDR3 is 16 amino acids long. Per the germline V gene, CDR1 is SQVTM and CDR2 is ANQGSEA. CDR3 in DNA: TGCAGCGTTGAAGATCTCGGCAGGGCCCAAGGGGAGACCCAGTACTTC. It encodes CSVEDLGRAQGETQYF.

The chain carries TRBV5-1 and TRBJ1-2; D might be TRBD1 (6 bases). From germline, CDR1 is SGHRS and CDR2 YFSETQ. The V end was cut by 4 bases, the J end by 5 bases, with 18 bases between. The CDR3 is made up of 15 amino acids. CDR3 DNA: TGCGCCAGCAGCGCCGAAGCAGGGGCGCGTTATGGCTACACCTTC. It specifies CASSAEAGARYGYTF.

This clone was seen once. The genes are TRBV28 and TRBJ1-2, with D possibly being TRBD1 (6 bases). Germline values: CDR1 MDHEN, CDR2 SYDVKM. This CDR3 is built from 14 residues. Trimming left V 6 bases short and J 4 bases short, with 15 bases between. CDR3 bases: TGTGCCAGCAGCCGTCGGGGGGGCGTCTATGGCTACACCTTC. Residues: CASSRRGGVYGYTF.

The chain is built from TRBV5-1 and TRBJ2-7; no firm D call. The CDR3 consists of 13 residues. The germline V and J ends were trimmed by 2 bases and 1 base, with 7 bases remaining between them. Germline V gene data show CDR1 as SGHRS and CDR2 as YFSETQ. The CDR3 region has the DNA TGCGCCAGCAGCTTCGGCGGTTCCTACGAGCAGTACTTC. Translated, it gives CASSFGGSYEQYF. The full variable domain, rest sourced from reference TRBV5-1 and TRBJ2-7, is KAGVTQTPRYLIKTRGQQVTLSCSPISGHRSVSWYQQTPGQGLQFLFEYFSETQRNKGNFPGRFSGRQFSNSRSEMNVSTLELGDSALYLCASSFGGSYEQYFGPGTRLTVT.

The genes are TRBV5-5 and TRBJ1-1; D is unresolved. The CDR3 is 15 residues long. From germline, CDR1 is SGHKS and CDR2 YYEKEE (reference sequence). The ends were cut back, 2 bases at V and 3 bases at J, with 14 bases in the middle. CDR3 nucleotides: TGTGCCAGCAGCTTCTTAACCCCAGGATACACTGAAGCTTTCTTT. This codes for CASSFLTPGYTEAFF.

The chain uses TRBV19 and TRBJ1-6; 9 bases line up with TRBD1. This CDR3 spans 14 amino acids. With V trimmed by 5 bases and J by 12 bases, 8 bases remained unmatched. Per the germline V gene, CDR1 is LNHDA and CDR2 is SQIVND (reference sequence). Here the CDR3 reads CASSPRTGARPLHF. Written as DNA, the CDR3 is TGTGCCAGTAGTCCACGGACAGGGGCACGACCCCTCCACTTT.

V gene TRBV4-2 combines with J gene TRBJ2-1; 8 positions match TRBD2. Germline V gene lookup returns CDR1 LGHNA and CDR2 YNFKEQ. J gave up 6 bases and V 4 bases, and 5 bases lay outside the gene matches. This CDR3 is 14 amino acids long. The CDR3 DNA sequence: TGTGCCAGCAGCCTAAGCGGGAGCCCCAATGAGCAGTTCTTC. It translates to CASSLSGSPNEQFF.